The T cell receptor beta chain described here comes from a study of cytomegalovirus exposure and HLA in healthy donors. Worth noting for this clone: As yet, its antigen is unknown.

With 60 Vbeta and 13 Jbeta primers, the PCR was carried out. TCRdb's copy holds only in-frame clones and misses some; the assay was immunoSEQ multiplex PCR. The data contain around 220,000 clones, under 80% of them singletons. The CDR3 covers 13 residues. The germline V gene encodes CDR1 MNHEY and CDR2 SVGAGI. Trimming cost V 8 bases and J 1 base; bases outside gene matches: 4. General study results and limits: Testing in vitro showed a few CMV-associated chains specific for CMV antigens.

What was sequenced was PBMCs. The chain couples TRBV6-5 to TRBJ1-2; 7 bases are a match to TRBD1. The sequence derives from a woman in her thirties in good health and CMV-seronegative. Here the CDR3 reads CASWDRDNYGYTF. DNA of the CDR3: TGTGCCAGCTGGGACAGAGATAACTATGGCTACACCTTC.